This T cell receptor beta chain was sequenced for a study of T cell responses to AZD1222 COVID-19 vaccine. Study-wide findings and caveats: Donors in the cohort were predominantly white British and more often female, and clonal diversity was possibly underestimated.

This clone came up once. Its antigen remains unidentified. Profiling relied on immunoSEQ multiplex PCR, and the TCRdb table lists in-frame clones only, not all of them. This table holds 130,000 to 150,000 clones, roughly 93% found once. CDR1 is SEHNR and CDR2 is FQNEAQ in the germline V gene (reference sequence). Between the trimmed V and J ends, which lost 4 bases and 0 bases, there was a span of 15 bases. This CDR3 region has 17 residues. This clonotype was obtained from an adult who had recovered from COVID-19. This sequence joins TRBV7-9 and TRBJ2-2, with TRBD1 as a possible D gene (6 bases). The starting material was peripheral blood, obtained after recovery from COVID-19. DNA of the CDR3: TGTGCCAGCAGCTCCAAAGGGGGAAGGTCGAACACCGGGGAGCTGTTTTTT. It specifies CASSSKGGRSNTGELFF.